The rows below give T cell receptor beta chains drawn from one sample of a study of immune evolution from preneoplasia to lung adenocarcinoma. The method was immunoSEQ multiplex PCR; TCRdb's version includes in-frame clones alone and lacks a portion of them. Here the sample spans about 6,100 clones, 80% being singletons. The specimen was FFPE minimally invasive lung adenocarcinoma tissue. The receptors here all came from a person aged 50 or older with lung adenocarcinoma. CDR3s include the opening cysteine and the closing phenylalanine or tryptophan. The D gene is left open where the match is weak. Clone size is given for some rows only: seen once, a few or many times, or a class if the clone is expanded.

cdr3_nt: TGCAGCGTTCACAACCGGGACATACAAGAGACCCAGTACTTC; cdr3_aa: CSVHNRDIQETQYF; clone_size: once; j_call: TRBJ2-5; d_call: -; v_call: TRBV29-1
cdr3_nt: TGTGCCAGCAGACGACAGGGTCGGGGCTACACCTTC; cdr3_aa: CASRRQGRGYTF; clone_size: -; j_call: TRBJ1-2; d_call: TRBD1; v_call: TRBV27
cdr3_nt: TGTGCCAGCAGTTTTTGGCAGGGGGCAAGTAATGAGCAGTTCTTC; cdr3_aa: CASSFWQGASNEQFF; clone_size: -; j_call: TRBJ2-1; d_call: TRBD1; v_call: TRBV27
cdr3_nt: TGTGCCAGTAGTAGCCCCCGCGGCTCGGGTCAGCCCCAGCATTTT; cdr3_aa: CASSSPRGSGQPQHF; clone_size: -; j_call: TRBJ1-5; d_call: -; v_call: TRBV19
cdr3_nt: TGTGCCAGCAGTCCCCCGACTAGCCACACAGATACGCAGTATTTT; cdr3_aa: CASSPPTSHTDTQYF; clone_size: -; j_call: TRBJ2-3; d_call: TRBD2; v_call: TRBV28
cdr3_nt: TGTGCCAGCAGTTCTCCCCCAGCGGGAGTTCAAGATACGCAGTATTTT; cdr3_aa: CASSSPPAGVQDTQYF; clone_size: once; j_call: TRBJ2-3; d_call: TRBD2; v_call: TRBV28
cdr3_nt: TGTGCCAGCTCACCAGGCGCGGGAACCAAAAACATTCAGTACTTC; cdr3_aa: CASSPGAGTKNIQYF; clone_size: -; j_call: TRBJ2-4; d_call: -; v_call: TRBV18
cdr3_nt: TGTGCCATCAGTGAAGGGGGGGCCATAGATACGCAGTATTTT; cdr3_aa: CAISEGGAIDTQYF; clone_size: -; j_call: TRBJ2-3; d_call: -; v_call: TRBV10-3
cdr3_nt: TGTGCCAGCAGCCAGGGACATATGAACACTGAAGCTTTCTTT; cdr3_aa: CASSQGHMNTEAFF; clone_size: -; j_call: TRBJ1-1; d_call: -; v_call: TRBV6-6
cdr3_nt: TGTGCCAGCTCACCTAGACAGAACGAAGAGCAGTTCTTC; cdr3_aa: CASSPRQNEEQFF; clone_size: -; j_call: TRBJ2-1; d_call: -; v_call: TRBV18
cdr3_nt: TGCGCCAGCAGTCCCCAGGGGGAGACCCAGTACTTC; cdr3_aa: CASSPQGETQYF; clone_size: -; j_call: TRBJ2-5; d_call: -; v_call: TRBV4-1
cdr3_nt: TGTGCCAGCAGCTTAGATGTGGATTTCCGAGAGACCCAGTACTTC; cdr3_aa: CASSLDVDFRETQYF; clone_size: -; j_call: TRBJ2-5; d_call: -; v_call: TRBV7-6
cdr3_nt: TGTGCCAGCAGTGAAGGGGGGTCCTACAATGAGCAGTTCTTC; cdr3_aa: CASSEGGSYNEQFF; clone_size: -; j_call: TRBJ2-1; d_call: -; v_call: TRBV4-2
cdr3_nt: TGTGCCTGGAGTCGGCTAGATTACGAGCAGTACTTC; cdr3_aa: CAWSRLDYEQYF; clone_size: -; j_call: TRBJ2-7; d_call: -; v_call: TRBV30